This T cell receptor beta chain was found in a study of blood T cells in healthy people across ages (dated by TCRdb to between 2015 and 2017). In terms of the full investigation: In model experiments, roughly one uniquely barcoded TCR beta cDNA molecule per two T cells was captured by template switching. The study measured age-related changes in TCR beta repertoire diversity using deep sequencing normalized with unique cDNA molecular identifiers. For two donors (one aged 18 to 29 and one aged 80 or older), the study analyzed two additional independent replicas of 1 million unique cDNA reads from the same blood draw. To avoid experimental bias, donors of different ages were distributed randomly across sequencing lanes. The donors were split into four age groups: young (average 16 years), middle-aged (39), aged (roughly 60) and long-lived (approximately 80).

Study-level results and caveats: Estimates of total diversity based on one million sequenced T cells were regarded as lower bounds and as underestimates. Observed TCR beta diversity per million T cells fell roughly linearly with age, and a significant reduction was already apparent by age about 43. Because the CMV infection status of the donors was unknown, age-related changes in expanded clonotypes may potentially have been confounded. Conclusive comparison of naive and antigen-experienced compartments was prevented by the profiling of bulk unsorted PBMCs. The percentage of naive T cells measured by flow cytometry correlated strongly with observed TCR beta diversity. Compared with the aged group, more naive CD4+ T cells, fewer expanded clones and increased TCR diversity were shown by the long-lived group, suggesting age selection.

Concerning this clonotype: The antigen this receptor binds is unknown. Within one base of it there is no much larger clone, and no base qualities were kept.

Deletion took 2 bases off V and 7 bases off J, with a span of 14 bases between the germline ends. CDR1 is given as MNHEY and CDR2 as SVGEGT, both from the germline V gene. The cysteine opens and the phenylalanine closes a CDR3 of 14 amino acids. CDR3 DNA only is kept here, 42 bases in frame from base 1. Donors were 39 systemically healthy Caucasian individuals from Russia aged roughly 6 to 90 years. About 10 milliliters of peripheral blood were collected from each donor into EDTA-treated Vacutainer tubes. Ficoll-Paque density-gradient centrifugation was used to isolate PBMCs, with at least 6.5 million per sample. Total RNA was extracted from PBMCs with Trizol reagent, with at least 5 micrograms obtained per sample. For every donor, an aliquot of PBMCs went through flow cytometry to measure the percentages of naive CD45RAhigh/CD27high T cells. Library method: 5' RACE. The run used an Illumina HiSeq 2500. A second PCR of about 7 to 12 cycles was run with a J-beta primer mix and a sample-barcoded 5' primer. A unique molecular identifier was introduced onto each TCR beta cDNA molecule by a template-switch 5' adaptor carrying 12 random nucleotides. At least 2.5 million CDR3-containing paired-end reads were obtained from each sample. All of the RNA was converted into first-strand cDNA using the Mint cDNA synthesis kit, with a TRBC-specific oligonucleotide serving as the primer. After uracil-DNA glycosylase treatment, a first 18-cycle PCR used universal primers M1SS and BC2_uni_R on all cDNA. Concerning the study's data processing: Normalization of each sample was performed by random selection of 1 million high-quality reads, each carrying a distinct molecular identifier. Reads sharing molecular identifiers were discarded rather than binned into consensus sequences. CDR3 identification, clonotype clustering and error correction used MiTCR with a Q25 quality threshold and the strictest error-elimination algorithm. A nonparametric unseen species model with Euler transformation was used to estimate a lower bound on total TCR beta diversity. The public reads were reprocessed in TCRdb via fastp at Q25 and MiXCR, keeping in-frame beta chains. All rows with the same CDR3 protein become a single entry with the most common DNA and genes. These V and J calls originate from TCRdb's pipeline instead of the authors' own analysis. The sample records 650,000 to 1,000,000 distinct CDR3 sequences, around 36% of which are singletons. Clones ranked in the top ten supply over 10% of the sample.

The receptor's source is a man in his late teens or twenties in good health. Input material: blood. Here the chain combines TRBV6-2 or TRBV6-3 and TRBJ1-2; TRBD1 is perhaps the D gene, given 6 matching bases. The CDR3 region has the sequence CASSYQQGGSGYTF. The nucleotides read TGTGCCAGCAGTTACCAACAGGGTGGAAGTGGCTACACCTTC.